Here is one T cell receptor (beta chain) with its context. What it binds is unknown. The record originates from a study of CD8 T cells in ankylosing spondylitis. Germline CDR1 SQVTM, CDR2 ANQGSEA. V dropped 6 bases and J dropped 4 bases, with 12 bases sitting between them. CDR3 length: 13 amino acids. TCRdb re-called the 5' RACE reads through MiXCR, storing one row per CDR3 protein. Of approximately 130,000 distinct CDR3 sequences listed, 9.5% to 12% are singletons. Findings and limits, study-wide: The study looked at matched synovial fluid samples from ankylosing spondylitis patients. Disease-linked clones were reported to be significantly enriched there.

This chain uses TRBV29-1 with TRBJ2-2; no reliable D call. This receptor was obtained from a female donor with ankylosing spondylitis or in good health (not recorded which). The sequencing input was blood, either unsorted or a sorted T cell fraction (not recorded which). DNA of the CDR3: TGCAGCGTCGACCGCCTTGGCACCGGGGAGCTGTTTTTT. Translating gives CSVDRLGTGELFF.